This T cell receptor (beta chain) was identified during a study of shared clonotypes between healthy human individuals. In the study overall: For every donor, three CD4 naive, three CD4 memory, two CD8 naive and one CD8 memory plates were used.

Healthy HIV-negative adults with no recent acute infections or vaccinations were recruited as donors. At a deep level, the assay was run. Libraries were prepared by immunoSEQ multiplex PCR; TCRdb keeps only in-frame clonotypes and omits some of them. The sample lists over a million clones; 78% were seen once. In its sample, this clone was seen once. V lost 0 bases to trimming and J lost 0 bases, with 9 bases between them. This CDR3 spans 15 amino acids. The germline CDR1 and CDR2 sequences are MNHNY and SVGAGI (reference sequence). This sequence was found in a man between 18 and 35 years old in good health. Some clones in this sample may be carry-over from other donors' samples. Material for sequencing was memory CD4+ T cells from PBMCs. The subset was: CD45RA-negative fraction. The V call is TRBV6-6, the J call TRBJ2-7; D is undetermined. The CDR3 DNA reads TGTGCCAGCAGTTACTCGGGAAGGAGCTCCTACGAGCAGTACTTC. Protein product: CASSYSGRSSYEQYF.